One sample yielded the 32 T cell receptor beta chains listed below, sequenced in a study of Ad26.COV2.S vaccination and SARS-CoV-2 variants. Specified treatment: some 19 received Ad26.COV2.S at low or high dose, single or two shots; 5 received placebo; per-sample allocation not given. The samples were gathered on day 63 after the first injection of vaccine or placebo. Data came from immunoSEQ multiplex PCR; TCRdb stores just in-frame clones and leaves some out. The repertoire holds about 440,000 clones, approximately 90% seen once, with 10% to 15% in the top ten. Sequencing used peripheral blood, obtained in a trial of Ad26.COV2.S vaccine versus placebo. The receptors stem from a person aged 18-60 years who received the Ad26.COV2.S COVID-19 vaccine or a placebo.

The chain is built from TRBV18 and TRBJ2-3; D may be TRBD1 (5 bases). Germline CDR1 and CDR2: KGHSH and LQKENI. CDR3 length: 15 residues. Trimming removed 4 bases from V and 1 base from J, with 12 bases in between. The CDR3 loop is CASSLQGGGTDTQYF. As DNA, the CDR3 is TGTGCCAGCTCACTCCAGGGTGGTGGCACAGATACGCAGTATTTT.

V is TRBV6-1 and J is TRBJ2-1; TRBD2 agrees at 10 bases. Germline CDR1 is MNHNS and CDR2 is SASEGT. With V trimmed by 4 bases and J by 0 bases, 3 bases remained unmatched. There are 16 residues in the CDR3. The CDR3 nucleotides read TGTGCCAGCAGTGCCTCTAGCGGGAGCTCCTACAATGAGCAGTTCTTC. Translation: CASSASSGSSYNEQFF.

The chain uses TRBV5-1 and TRBJ2-5, with a tentative D call TRBD1 (5 bases). Germline CDR1 SGHRS, CDR2 YFSETQ. V was pared by 6 bases and J by 1 base, with 13 bases between. The CDR3 is 14 residues long. CDR3 region: CASNPIGAQETQYF. The CDR3 nucleotides are TGCGCCAGCAACCCTATAGGGGCCCAAGAGACCCAGTACTTC.

The chain combines TRBV11-2 with TRBJ1-2, with 7 bases that match TRBD1. This CDR3 comprises 12 residues. Trimming took 10 bases from V and 4 from J; bases not matched to a gene: 6. Germline V gives CDR1 SGHAT, CDR2 FQNNGV. CDR3: CATSPGGYGYTF. CDR3 nucleotide sequence: TGTGCCACTTCCCCAGGGGGCTATGGCTACACCTTC.

The chain uses TRBV4-3 and TRBJ2-1, with no clear D. V shed 0 bases and J shed 2 bases, with 8 bases lying between them. The germline V gene has CDR1 LGHNA and CDR2 YSLEER. The CDR3 contains 15 residues. The DNA for the CDR3 is TGCGCCAGCAGCCAAGAGACCGTCGCCTACAATGAGCAGTTCTTC. Protein sequence: CASSQETVAYNEQFF.

CDR3 amino acids: CASSLGVAGVEGTDTQYF. CDR3 sequence (DNA): TGTGCCAGCAGCTTAGGAGTTGCCGGGGTCGAGGGAACAGATACGCAGTATTTT. The chain carries TRBV11-3 and TRBJ2-3; possibly TRBD2 for D (5 bases). V was clipped by 1 base and J by 3 bases, with 20 bases between them. The germline V gene encodes CDR1 SGHNT and CDR2 YENEEA. This CDR3 contains 18 residues.

The CDR3 spells CASSLMGSEQYF. For the CDR3, the DNA is TGTGCCAGCAGCTTGATGGGGAGCGAGCAGTACTTC. V usage is TRBV5-6 and J usage is TRBJ2-7; maybe TRBD2 (5 bases). The V and J ends lost 1 base and 6 bases respectively, with 8 bases between them. This CDR3 spans 12 amino acids. CDR1 and CDR2 from the germline V gene are SGHDT and YYEEEE. Variable domain in full (rest from reference TRBV5-6 and TRBJ2-7): DAGVTQSPTHLIKTRGQQVTLRCSPKSGHDTVSWYQQALGQGPQFIFQYYEEEERQRGNFPDRFSGHQFPNYSSELNVNALLLGDSALYLCASSLMGSEQYFGPGTRLTVT.

The chain carries TRBV6-5 and TRBJ2-7; either TRBD1 or TRBD2 may fit D (5 bases each). The V gene lost 5 bases and the J gene lost 7 bases, with 21 bases spanning the gap. The CDR3 spans 15 residues. Germline CDR1 MNHEY, CDR2 SVGAGI. The CDR3 nucleotides are TGTGCCAGCAGTCCTTTGGGACCGGCACCGCGGGAGCAGTACTTC. It specifies CASSPLGPAPREQYF.

The V and J genes are TRBV4-1 and TRBJ1-5; possibly TRBD1 for D (5 bases). CDR1 MGHRA and CDR2 YSYEKL come from the germline V gene. The CDR3 is 16 amino acids. With 2 bases removed from V and 6 bases from J, the gap between germline ends came to 17 bases. DNA for the CDR3: TGCGCCAGCAGCCAACCTGGCGTAGGGGTGAGTCAGCCCCAGCATTTT. Translating it yields CASSQPGVGVSQPQHF.

The chain joins TRBV7-9 to TRBJ2-7; 10 bases agree with TRBD2. The CDR3 consists of 14 residues. Losses at the gene ends were 3 bases for V and 6 bases for J; bases not matched to a gene: 5. The germline V gene has CDR1 SEHNR and CDR2 FQNEAQ (reference sequence). The CDR3 sequence is CASSFDSGRIEQYF. The CDR3 nucleotides read TGTGCCAGCAGCTTTGATAGCGGGAGGATCGAGCAGTACTTC.

This clone was detected only a few times. This sequence joins TRBV4-3 and TRBJ2-1; 7 bases are shared with TRBD2. The CDR3 consists of 17 residues. V shed 0 bases and J 3 bases; nucleotides not matched to a gene: 8. Germline assignment: CDR1 LGHNA and CDR2 YSLEER. The CDR3 DNA reads TGCGCCAGCAGCCAAGATCTTCCTAGCGGATACTACAATGAGCAGTTCTTC. This codes for CASSQDLPSGYYNEQFF.

The chain couples TRBV4-1 to TRBJ1-1; no clear D. Germline V CDR1 and CDR2: MGHRA, YSYEKL. The CDR3 extends over 14 amino acids. V was pared by 0 bases and J by 4 bases, with 9 bases between. CDR3 amino acids: CASSQEVTATEAFF. The CDR3 region has the DNA TGCGCCAGCAGCCAAGAAGTTACGGCCACTGAAGCTTTCTTT.

The gene calls are TRBV5-1 and TRBJ1-1; 10 nucleotides line up with TRBD1. Germline CDR1 is SGHRS and CDR2 is YFSETQ. V shed 4 bases and J 8 bases; nucleotides not matched to a gene: 23. The CDR3 has 19 residues. Here the CDR3 DNA reads TGCGCCAGCAGCCGGAGGGTGGGGACAGGGGACTCTAGGAACGCCGAAGCTTTCTTT. This sequence encodes CASSRRVGTGDSRNAEAFF.

V gene TRBV6-5 combines with J gene TRBJ1-5; a weak D match, TRBD1 (6 bases). CDR1 is MNHEY, CDR2 SVGAGI, per germline. The V and J ends lost 5 bases and 3 bases respectively, with 11 bases between them. This CDR3 contains 14 residues. The CDR3 loop is CASSTGGHNQPQHF. CDR3 bases: TGTGCCAGCAGTACGGGGGGGCACAATCAGCCCCAGCATTTT.

The chain couples TRBV2 to TRBJ1-4; D may be TRBD1 (6 bases). Germline CDR1 is SNHLY and CDR2 is FYNNEI. CDR3 length: 15 amino acids. V was clipped by 6 bases and J by 2 bases, with 13 bases between them. The CDR3 nucleotides read TGTGCCAGCAGAATAACAGGGTCGACTAATGAAAAACTGTTTTTT. Translated: CASRITGSTNEKLFF.

V is TRBV6-6 and J is TRBJ1-2; D is unresolved. The CDR3 contains 16 residues. CDR1 and CDR2 from the germline V gene are MNHNY and SVGAGI (reference sequence). Trimming removed 0 bases at V and 8 bases at J, with 19 bases between. The CDR3 is CASSYSPPPGDGGYTF. The CDR3 coding sequence is TGTGCCAGCAGTTACTCTCCCCCTCCGGGCGACGGGGGCTACACCTTC.

This clone has just a few counts. The J gene is TRBJ2-7, the V gene TRBV5-1; D is possibly TRBD1 or TRBD2 (5 bases each). Germline V gene sequence: CDR1 SGHRS, CDR2 YFSETQ. The ends were cut back, 4 bases at V and 4 bases at J, with 21 bases in the middle. The CDR3 contains 16 residues. CDR3 protein: CASSVAGTAVRYEQYF. The CDR3 region has the DNA TGCGCCAGCAGCGTGGCCGGGACGGCGGTGAGGTACGAGCAGTACTTC.

V usage is TRBV6-2 or TRBV6-3 and J usage is TRBJ2-1, with D possibly called TRBD1 or TRBD2 (5 bases each). CDR3 length: 16 residues. Germline V CDR1 and CDR2: MNHEY, SVGEGT. The germline V and J ends were trimmed by 0 bases and 0 bases, with 9 bases remaining between them. The CDR3, as DNA: TGTGCCAGCAGTTACTCGGGACGGATCTCCTACAATGAGCAGTTCTTC. It specifies CASSYSGRISYNEQFF.

This clone appeared once. CDR3 residues: CASSIRGNAGEQFF. In DNA, the CDR3 is TGTGCCAGTAGTATTCGAGGTAATGCAGGTGAGCAGTTCTTC. The chain employs TRBV19 and TRBJ2-1; D unclear. There are 14 residues in the CDR3. Germline V gene data show CDR1 as LNHDA and CDR2 as SQIVND (reference sequence). The V end lost 3 bases, the J end lost 9 bases, and 15 bases lay between the germline ends.

This chain links TRBV27 with TRBJ2-7, with 8 bases identical to TRBD1. Germline V gives CDR1 MNHEY, CDR2 SMNVEV (reference sequence). The CDR3 loop spans 15 amino acids. The V and J ends lost 2 bases and 0 bases, in that order; junction bases with no gene match: 3. CDR3 in amino acids: CASSLTDRASYEQYF. The CDR3 nucleotides read TGTGCCAGCAGTTTAACGGACAGGGCCTCCTACGAGCAGTACTTC.

A single count supports this clone. The chain carries TRBV5-1 and TRBJ2-2, with D unclear. V was pared by 1 base and J by 0 bases, with 4 bases between. The CDR3 sequence is 14 residues long. Germline CDR1 and CDR2: SGHRS and YFSETQ. As DNA, the CDR3 is TGCGCCAGCAGCTTGAGAACGAACACCGGGGAGCTGTTTTTT. This translates into CASSLRTNTGELFF.

This chain joins TRBV7-7 and TRBJ2-1; weak D call: TRBD2 (7 bases). The CDR3 sequence is 15 residues long. Germline loops: CDR1 SSHAT, CDR2 FNYEAQ (reference sequence). Trimming took off 4 bases at V and 7 bases at J, with 17 bases between the two ends. CDR3 nucleotides: TGTGCCAGCAGCTCTACCAATGGGAGGGGGAATGAGCAGTTCTTC. Protein: CASSSTNGRGNEQFF.

The chain joins TRBV7-2 to TRBJ2-7, with 7 bases lining up with TRBD1. The CDR3 loop spans 15 amino acids. CDR1 and CDR2 (germline): SGHTA, FQGNSA. V was pared by 5 bases and J by 0 bases, with 7 bases of the junction left unmatched. CDR3 residues: CASSQTGVSSYEQYF. Here the CDR3 DNA reads TGTGCCAGCAGCCAAACAGGGGTAAGCTCCTACGAGCAGTACTTC.

This sequence joins TRBV6-2 or TRBV6-3 and TRBJ1-5, with TRBD1 matching over 9 bases. CDR1 and CDR2 from the germline V gene are MNHEY and SVGEGT. The trim removed 2 bases at V and 4 bases at J, leaving 3 bases unmatched. The CDR3 runs 15 residues. CDR3 sequence reads: CASSYGTGHNQPQHF. The CDR3 DNA is TGTGCCAGCAGTTACGGGACAGGGCATAATCAGCCCCAGCATTTT.

J is TRBJ2-7 and V is TRBV5-1; D may match TRBD1 or TRBD2 (5 bases each). Trimming stripped 2 bases from V and 3 bases from J, with 9 bases between. The CDR3 loop spans 13 amino acids. From germline, CDR1 is SGHRS and CDR2 YFSETQ. The CDR3 sequence is CASSFWDGYEQYF. CDR3 coding DNA: TGCGCCAGCAGCTTCTGGGACGGCTACGAGCAGTACTTC.

J is TRBJ2-7 and V is TRBV6-5, with 10 bases identical to TRBD1. V was pared by 6 bases and J by 4 bases, with 9 bases of the junction left unmatched. Germline CDR1 and CDR2: MNHEY and SVGAGI. CDR3 length equals 15 residues. The DNA of the CDR3 is TGTGCCAGCAGGCCCGGGACAGGGGATTGGTACGAGCAGTACTTC. Translation: CASRPGTGDWYEQYF.

The chain combines TRBV4-2 with TRBJ2-7; D possibly corresponds to TRBD2 (6 bases). Germline V gives CDR1 LGHNA, CDR2 YNFKEQ. Trimming pared 2 bases from V and 0 bases from J, leaving 11 bases between. The CDR3 is 15 amino acids. The CDR3 DNA reads as TGTGCCAGCAGCCAATTTATGGGGGGCTCCTACGAGCAGTACTTC. This encodes CASSQFMGGSYEQYF.

The gene calls are TRBV30 and TRBJ1-5; 8 bases agree with TRBD1. Germline values: CDR1 GTSNPN, CDR2 SVGIG (reference sequence). With 2 bases clipped from V and 6 bases from J, the junction kept 6 bases outside the gene matches. The CDR3 runs to 14 residues. The CDR3 loop is CAWSRTGPRQPQHF. Written as DNA, the CDR3 is TGTGCCTGGAGTAGGACAGGGCCCCGTCAGCCCCAGCATTTT. Filled out from reference TRBV30 and TRBJ1-5, the complete variable domain reads SQTIHQWPATLVQPVGSPLSLECTVEGTSNPNLYWYRQAAGRGLQLLFYSVGIGQISSEVPQNLSASRPQDRQFILSSKKLLLSDSGFYLCAWSRTGPRQPQHFGDGTRLSIL.

The J gene is TRBJ2-1, the V gene TRBV7-6; 10 bases are a match to TRBD1. Germline assignment: CDR1 SGHVS and CDR2 FNYEAQ. V trimming: 5 bases; J trimming: 6 bases; junction bases outside the gene matches: 13. This CDR3 spans 17 amino acids. The CDR3 region has the DNA TGTGCCAGCAGCCCAGCCCCCTGGAGGACAGGGGGCAATGAGCAGTTCTTC. It yields the protein CASSPAPWRTGGNEQFF.

This chain links TRBV9 with TRBJ2-5, with D maybe TRBD2 (5 bases). The CDR3 is made up of 15 amino acids. V lost 0 bases and J lost 2, with 11 bases in between. Germline CDR1 and CDR2: SGDLS and YYNGEE. The CDR3 sequence is CASSVESSRQETQYF. The CDR3 DNA follows: TGTGCCAGCAGCGTAGAATCTAGCAGGCAAGAGACCCAGTACTTC.

The chain has TRBV10-3 and TRBJ2-1, with D tentatively TRBD1 (5 bases). V was shortened by 2 bases and J by 7 bases, with 12 bases between the two germline ends. The CDR3 totals 14 residues. CDR1 and CDR2 (germline): ENHRY, SYGVKD. This CDR3 is CAISEGKTVNEQFF. In DNA, the CDR3 is TGTGCCATCAGTGAGGGGAAGACAGTGAATGAGCAGTTCTTC.

V gene TRBV6-4 combines with J gene TRBJ1-5; D not certain. The germline V gene encodes CDR1 MRHNA and CDR2 SNTAGT. Trimming left V 8 bases short and J 1 base short, with 6 bases between. The CDR3 runs 12 residues. CDR3 bases: TGTGCCAGCGGTCAGAGCAATCAGCCCCAGCATTTT. Its translation: CASGQSNQPQHF.